What follows are 29 T cell receptor beta chains derived from one specimen sequenced in a study of graft-versus-host responses after intestinal transplantation. The method was immunoSEQ multiplex PCR; TCRdb's version includes in-frame clones alone and lacks a portion of them. The data show roughly 90,000 clones, with over 80% seen just once and approximately 6% held by the top ten. Antigens of these TCRs are unknown. This specimen consisted of unstimulated CD8+ T cells sorted from spleen or lymph node cells, obtained before intestinal transplant. These receptors all come from a human donor who received an intestinal transplant.

This rearrangement joins TRBV11-2 to TRBJ2-7, with D tentatively TRBD2 (5 bases). Germline V gene data show CDR1 as SGHAT and CDR2 as FQNNGV. V shed 0 bases and J shed 0 bases, with 6 bases lying between them. The CDR3 is made up of 14 amino acids. CDR3 sequence (DNA): TGTGCCAGCAGCTTAGAGGGGAGCTCCTACGAGCAGTACTTC. Its translation is CASSLEGSSYEQYF.

This chain uses TRBV7-9 with TRBJ2-3; no reliable D call. Germline V gene data show CDR1 as SEHNR and CDR2 as FQNEAQ (reference sequence). Trimming cost V 5 bases and J 6 bases, with 15 bases left between them. The CDR3 has 14 amino acids. The CDR3 DNA sequence: TGTGCCAGCAGCCTGGACCCCCCCTGGGATACGCAGTATTTT. Its protein product is CASSLDPPWDTQYF. Filled out from reference TRBV7-9 and TRBJ2-3, the complete variable domain reads DTGVSQNPRHKITKRGQNVTFRCDPISEHNRLYWYRQTLGQGPEFLTYFQNEAQLEKSRLLSDRFSAERPKGSFSTLEIQRTEQGDSAMYLCASSLDPPWDTQYFGPGTRLTVL.

In regard to this clone: The conserved phenylalanine or tryptophan is not found at the CDR3 terminus, so this likely reflects a read error. The DNA is left out, because the CDR3 cannot be placed on it with certainty; the CDR3 is given as TCRdb lists it. CDR3 region: CASSYGKAL. The chain uses TRBV2 and TRBJ1-1. Germline V gene lookup returns CDR1 SNHLY and CDR2 FYNNEI. The CDR3 is made up of 9 amino acids, end residues included.

The CDR3 DNA sequence: TGTGCCAGCCCCGGGACACCCCACAATCAGCCCCAGCATTTT. Protein sequence: CASPGTPHNQPQHF. The chain uses TRBV7-3 and TRBJ1-5; maybe TRBD1 (6 bases). CDR3 length: 14 amino acids. Germline V gene data show CDR1 as SGHTA and CDR2 as FQGTGA. V was pared by 8 bases and J by 3 bases, with 14 bases between.

This clone was counted a few times. This rearrangement joins TRBV5-1 to TRBJ1-1; D is uncertain. The germline V and J ends were trimmed by 4 bases and 0 bases, with 7 bases remaining between them. Germline CDR1 reads SGHRS; CDR2 reads YFSETQ. This CDR3 region has 13 residues. The CDR3 DNA follows: TGCGCCAGCAGCCCGGGTCTGAACACTGAAGCTTTCTTT. It is translated as CASSPGLNTEAFF.

This chain uses TRBV2 with TRBJ2-2; 9 bases agree with TRBD1. The CDR3 is 16 amino acids. Per the germline V gene, CDR1 is SNHLY and CDR2 is FYNNEI. The J segment lost 5 bases and the V segment lost 5 bases, leaving 9 bases of the junction unmatched. CDR3 sequence (DNA): TGTGCCAGCAGTCCTATTGTTGGACAGGGGACCGGGGAGCTGTTTTTT. Its protein is CASSPIVGQGTGELFF. The variable domain in full, completed from reference TRBV2 and TRBJ2-2, reads EPEVTQTPSHQVTQMGQEVILRCVPISNHLYFYWYRQILGQKVEFLVSFYNNEISEKSEIFDDQFSVERPDGSNFTLKIRSTKLEDSAMYFCASSPIVGQGTGELFFGEGSRLTVL.

This rearrangement joins TRBV9 to TRBJ2-5; no reliable D call. CDR1 SGDLS and CDR2 YYNGEE come from the germline V gene. The CDR3 consists of 13 residues. Trimming removed 4 bases from V and 5 bases from J, with 12 bases in between. CDR3 nucleotide sequence: TGTGCCAGCAGCCAGACCAATGGGGAGACCCAGTACTTC. Encoded protein: CASSQTNGETQYF.

The gene calls are TRBV6-5 and TRBJ2-1, with 8 bases that match TRBD2. V dropped 2 bases and J dropped 6; count of bases not matched to a gene: 3. Germline CDR1 is MNHEY and CDR2 is SVGAGI. This CDR3 contains 14 residues. The CDR3, as DNA: TGTGCCAGCAGTTACGGTACTAGCGGCAATGAGCAGTTCTTC. Its translation is CASSYGTSGNEQFF.

J is TRBJ2-1 and V is TRBV6-1; D remains unclear. In germline, CDR1 is MNHNS, CDR2 SASEGT. The CDR3 runs to 11 residues. Deletions cut 6 bases from V and 6 bases from J, with 6 bases between. The DNA for the CDR3 is TGTGCCAGCAGGGTACCCAATGAGCAGTTCTTC. Protein sequence: CASRVPNEQFF.

The rearrangement links TRBV29-1 to TRBJ2-1; TRBD2 might be the D (7 bases). The CDR3 contains 14 residues. The germline gives CDR1 SQVTM, CDR2 ANQGSEA. Deletions cut 5 bases from V and 7 bases from J, with 18 bases between. The CDR3 DNA follows: TGCAGCGTTCCAGGGGAGACTAGCCTAAATGAGCAGTTCTTC. Amino acids: CSVPGETSLNEQFF.

CDR3 loop: CASSSYRDRGSNWYF. The CDR3 bases are TGTGCCAGCAGTTCATACCGGGACAGGGGATCGAACTGGTACTTC. J is TRBJ2-7 and V is TRBV7-2; 10 bases match TRBD1. Trimming cost V 6 bases and J 12 bases; bases outside gene matches: 17. CDR3 length: 15 residues. Germline V CDR1 and CDR2: SGHTA, FQGNSA.

The CDR3 coding sequence is TGTGCCAGCAGTTACTTACCGAAAAATGAGCAGTTCTTC. Translation gives CASSYLPKNEQFF. The chain carries TRBV6-5 and TRBJ2-1; D unclear. Germline loops: CDR1 MNHEY, CDR2 SVGAGI. This CDR3 comprises 13 residues. Trimming pared 1 base from V and 7 bases from J, leaving 8 bases between.

The rearrangement joins TRBV29-1 to TRBJ1-1, with no clear D. Trimming shortened V by 4 bases and J by 1 base, and 13 bases separated the two germline ends. CDR3 length equals 14 residues. CDR1 is SQVTM, CDR2 ANQGSEA, per germline. In DNA, the CDR3 is TGCAGCGTTGGCTTAACCCGGCGGAACACTGAAGCTTTCTTT. It specifies CSVGLTRRNTEAFF.

This clone was observed a single time. The chain uses TRBV11-2 and TRBJ1-1; TRBD1 might be the D (5 bases). Looked up from germline, CDR1 is SGHAT and CDR2 is FQNNGV. With 5 bases removed from V and 3 bases from J, the gap between germline ends came to 16 bases. The CDR3 has 15 residues. The CDR3 DNA reads TGTGCCAGCAGCAACGGACCAAGAGGGGACACTGAAGCTTTCTTT. Amino acid sequence: CASSNGPRGDTEAFF. Full variable domain (outside the CDR3, taken from reference TRBV11-2 and TRBJ1-1): EAGVAQSPRYKIIEKRQSVAFWCNPISGHATLYWYQQILGQGPKLLIQFQNNGVVDDSQLPKDRFSAERLKGVDSTLKIQPAKLEDSAVYLCASSNGPRGDTEAFFGQGTRLTVV.

This clone was counted only a few times. This chain joins TRBV13 and TRBJ2-7; 9 bases align to TRBD2. The CDR3 is made up of 15 amino acids. V lost 2 bases, J lost 5 bases, and 7 bases stayed unmatched. Germline assignment: CDR1 PRHDT and CDR2 FYEKMQ (reference sequence). The CDR3: CASSLIAGGPNEQYF. The CDR3 DNA reads TGTGCCAGCAGCTTAATTGCGGGGGGGCCGAACGAGCAGTACTTC.

The chain carries TRBV10-3 and TRBJ2-7; D gene unclear. CDR1 is ENHRY and CDR2 is SYGVKD in the germline V gene. The CDR3 is 12 amino acids. V lost 0 bases and J 7 bases, leaving 7 bases between the germline ends. The CDR3 coding sequence is TGTGCCATCAGTGAGTCGGGGATAGAGCAGTACTTC. This sequence encodes CAISESGIEQYF.

V gene TRBV6-5 combines with J gene TRBJ2-7; tentatively, D is TRBD1 (6 bases). The V end lost 6 bases, the J end lost 5 bases, and 14 bases lay between the germline ends. The length of the CDR3 is 13 residues. Germline assignment: CDR1 MNHEY and CDR2 SVGAGI. The CDR3 DNA reads as TGTGCCAGCAGCCACGGACAGAGCCACGAGCAGTACTTC. Its translation is CASSHGQSHEQYF.

The chain uses TRBV4-1 and TRBJ1-6; perhaps TRBD1 as D (5 bases). This CDR3 is 14 amino acids long. The germline CDR1 and CDR2 sequences are MGHRA and YSYEKL. V was clipped by 0 bases and J by 10 bases, with 10 bases between them. The chain's CDR3 is CASSQDPGESPLHF. Here the CDR3 DNA reads TGCGCCAGCAGCCAAGATCCGGGGGAGTCACCCCTCCACTTT.

The CDR3 here is CATGLGLVRGEQFF. The CDR3 DNA sequence: TGCGCCACCGGATTGGGGTTAGTGCGTGGTGAGCAGTTCTTC. The V and J genes are TRBV10-2 and TRBJ2-1; no clear D gene. Germline V gives CDR1 WSHSY, CDR2 SAAADI. This CDR3 has 14 amino acids. Trimming took off 10 bases at V and 9 bases at J, with 22 bases between the two ends.

The rearrangement joins TRBV6-5 to TRBJ1-4, with D tentatively TRBD1 (5 bases). V was shortened by 6 bases and J by 4 bases, with 18 bases between the two germline ends. The CDR3 consists of 16 residues. The germline V gene has CDR1 MNHEY and CDR2 SVGAGI. CDR3 protein: CASSYAVGPDNEKLFF. The CDR3 DNA follows: TGTGCCAGCAGCTACGCCGTGGGGCCAGATAATGAAAAACTGTTTTTT.

This rearrangement joins TRBV9 to TRBJ1-6, with a possible D match to TRBD1 (5 bases). V was cut by 4 bases and J by 7 bases, with 15 bases left in between. The CDR3 loop spans 15 amino acids. Germline CDR1 reads SGDLS; CDR2 reads YYNGEE. CDR3 in DNA: TGTGCCAGCAGCCCTGGGCCGGGACGGAATTCACCCCTCCACTTT. This encodes CASSPGPGRNSPLHF.

The genes are TRBV9 and TRBJ1-2; D remains unclear. Germline CDR1 and CDR2: SGDLS and YYNGEE. Between the trimmed V and J ends, which lost 4 bases and 3 bases, there was a span of 10 bases. The CDR3 consists of 13 residues. CDR3 DNA: TGTGCCAGCAGCCATGGGTCGGACTATGGCTACACCTTC. It codes for CASSHGSDYGYTF. Together with reference TRBV9 and TRBJ1-2, the CDR3 gives the full variable domain: DSGVTQTPKHLITATGQRVTLRCSPRSGDLSVYWYQQSLDQGLQFLIQYYNGEERAKGNILERFSAQQFPDLHSELNLSSLELGDSALYFCASSHGSDYGYTFGSGTRLTVV.

V and J are TRBV7-4 and TRBJ2-1; D uncertain. The CDR3 consists of 13 residues. V lost 4 bases, J lost 6 bases, and 10 bases lay in between. The germline CDR1 and CDR2 sequences are SGHVT and SQSDAQ. CDR3 sequence: CASSSPGSNEQFF. CDR3 bases: TGTGCCAGCAGCTCCCCCGGGTCCAATGAGCAGTTCTTC. Filled out from reference TRBV7-4 and TRBJ2-1, the complete variable domain reads GAGVSQSPRYKVAKRGRDVALRCDSISGHVTLYWYRQTLGQGSEVLTYSQSDAQRDKSGRPSGRFSAERPERSVSTLKIQRTEQGDSAVYLCASSSPGSNEQFFGPGTRLTVL.

The gene calls are TRBV4-2 and TRBJ2-6; TRBD2 is a possible D gene (6 bases). Germline lookup yields CDR1 LGHNA and CDR2 YNFKEQ. CDR3 length: 16 amino acids. V lost 4 bases to trimming and J lost 0 bases, with 10 bases between them. CDR3 bases: TGTGCCAGCAGCCTGGGACTGGCCTCTGGGGCCAACGTCCTGACTTTC. It is translated as CASSLGLASGANVLTF.

As DNA, the CDR3 is TGTGCCATCAGTGAAAATCGGGACAGGGTGCAGCCCCAGCATTTT. Its translation: CAISENRDRVQPQHF. V and J are TRBV10-3 and TRBJ1-5; 9 bases line up with TRBD1. Germline CDR1 ENHRY, CDR2 SYGVKD. V gave up 3 bases and J gave up 7 bases; unmatched junction bases: 7. The CDR3 contains 15 residues.

The rearrangement joins TRBV7-6 to TRBJ2-1, with D possibly being TRBD2 (5 bases). The germline V gene has CDR1 SGHVS and CDR2 FNYEAQ. The CDR3 loop spans 12 amino acids. With 2 bases removed from V and 10 bases from J, the gap between germline ends came to 9 bases. CDR3 nucleotides: TGTGCCAGCAGCTTACTAGCCAAGGAGCAGTTCTTC. This codes for CASSLLAKEQFF.

J is TRBJ2-5 and V is TRBV2, with D tentatively TRBD1 (6 bases). There are 17 residues in the CDR3. From germline, CDR1 is SNHLY and CDR2 FYNNEI. Deletions cut 1 base from V and 3 bases from J, with 18 bases between. The CDR3: CASSEGGSWSGEETQYF. CDR3 DNA: TGTGCCAGCAGTGAAGGAGGTAGTTGGTCAGGGGAAGAGACCCAGTACTTC.

V is TRBV4-1 and J is TRBJ1-6, with D perhaps matching TRBD1 (5 bases). The CDR3 consists of 15 residues. The V end lost 5 bases, the J end lost 11 bases, and 19 bases lay between the germline ends. Per the germline V gene, CDR1 is MGHRA and CDR2 is YSYEKL. CDR3 region: CASSEQGTGWAPLHF. CDR3 DNA: TGCGCCAGCAGCGAGCAGGGCACCGGATGGGCACCCCTCCACTTT.

A few counts support this clone. The J gene is TRBJ1-1, the V gene TRBV27, with D possibly TRBD1 on 5 matching bases. The germline V gene encodes CDR1 MNHEY and CDR2 SMNVEV (reference sequence). This CDR3 contains 13 residues. The CDR3 spells CLRGEGMNTEAFF. CDR3 DNA: TGTCTACGGGGGGAGGGGATGAACACTGAAGCTTTCTTT.